The 6 T cell receptor beta chains listed next were all sequenced from one sample in a study of cytomegalovirus exposure and HLA in healthy donors. Assay: immunoSEQ multiplex PCR; the TCRdb copy retains only in-frame clones and omits some. The top ten clones hold more than 0.8% of a sample with over 250,000 clones, just over 85% of them seen once. The sequenced material came from PBMCs. All receptors derive from a woman aged 18-29 years in good health and CMV-seronegative.

The gene calls are TRBV7-2 and TRBJ2-3, with 7 bases identical to TRBD1. Germline CDR1 and CDR2: SGHTA and FQGNSA. The ends lost 3 bases at V and 4 bases at J; junction bases unmatched: 7. The CDR3 consists of 15 residues. CDR3 in DNA: TGTGCCAGCAGCTTGACAGGGTTCGGGGCAGATACGCAGTATTTT. Its protein is CASSLTGFGADTQYF.

This rearrangement joins TRBV5-1 to TRBJ1-2; TRBD1 matches at 9 bases. The CDR3 runs to 16 residues. The germline CDR1 and CDR2 sequences are SGHRS and YFSETQ. The V gene end was trimmed by 4 bases and the J gene end by 8 bases; junction bases not matched to a gene: 15. The DNA of the CDR3 is TGCGCCAGCAGCCCGAATACAGGGGGCAAGCTGGGGGGCTACACCTTC. It translates to CASSPNTGGKLGGYTF.

The CDR3: CASSVSGANYGYTF. The DNA for the CDR3 is TGTGCCAGCAGCGTATCGGGAGCTAACTATGGCTACACCTTC. V and J are TRBV9 and TRBJ1-2; D not certain. Trimming removed 1 base at V and 0 bases at J, with 7 bases between. CDR3 length equals 14 residues. The germline gives CDR1 SGDLS, CDR2 YYNGEE.

The genes are TRBV9 and TRBJ1-1; D is unresolved. CDR1 is SGDLS, CDR2 YYNGEE, per germline. The CDR3 extends over 13 amino acids. V shed 6 bases and J shed 6 bases, with 15 bases lying between them. DNA of the CDR3: TGTGCCAGCAAAAGGGAGGGCAGGCCTGAAGCTTTCTTT. Its translation is CASKREGRPEAFF.

The table lists this clone with a count of one. A junction boundary mismatches the germline segment, possibly from a read error. The chain joins TRBV9 to TRBJ2-7; 7 nucleotides match TRBD1. Germline V gene sequence: CDR1 SGDLS, CDR2 YYNGEE. CDR3 size: 15 residues. As DNA, the CDR3 is TGTGCCAGCAGCGGTGGGGGACAGACTTCCTTCGAGCAGTACTTC. Translated, it gives CASSGGGQTSFEQYF.

V and J are TRBV11-2 and TRBJ1-1; 8 nucleotides line up with TRBD1. Germline CDR1 reads SGHAT; CDR2 reads FQNNGV. The CDR3 spans 14 residues. Losses at the gene ends were 5 bases for V and 2 bases for J; bases not matched to a gene: 4. CDR3 coding DNA: TGTGCCAGCAGCCGGACAGGGATCAACACTGAAGCTTTCTTT. Translation gives CASSRTGINTEAFF.